These 6 T cell receptor beta chains originate from one sample sequenced in a study of metastatic and nonmetastatic thyroid tumors. TCRdb re-analyzed the PCR reads using MiXCR. This sample has just over 20,000 clones; over 9.5% occur once, and the top ten carry roughly a quarter. Patients were all untreated before their thyroid surgery. Sequenced input: blood. These TCRs come from a female donor with papillary thyroid cancer or a benign thyroid nodule (not recorded which). Some clones in this sample may be carry-over from other donors' samples.

This clone came up many times. V is TRBV7-3 and J is TRBJ2-5; no clear D gene. V lost 0 bases and J 2 bases, leaving 10 bases between the germline ends. The CDR3 is 15 amino acids. Germline lookup yields CDR1 SGHTA and CDR2 FQGTGA. CDR3 in amino acids: CASSLTGSDQETQYF. The CDR3 DNA reads as TGTGCCAGCAGCTTAACAGGTTCAGATCAAGAGACCCAGTACTTC.

This clone was seen at least ten times. The rearrangement joins TRBV5-4 to TRBJ2-2; 7 positions agree with TRBD2. The V gene's germline CDR1 is SGHNT and CDR2 YYREEE (reference sequence). The CDR3 covers 17 residues. The V segment lost 2 bases and the J segment 5 bases; nucleotides outside the gene matches: 12. The CDR3 nucleotides are TGTGCCAGCAGCTTTGGAACGTCGGGAGGCAGGACCGGGGAGCTGTTTTTT. Its protein is CASSFGTSGGRTGELFF.

This clone was detected many times. A single base separates this from a much larger clone, so it may be a read error. This sample includes further DNA sequences coding for the same CDR3. The chain uses TRBV24-1 and TRBJ2-5; unclear D gene. Germline CDR1 is KGHDR and CDR2 is SFDVKD. This CDR3 is built from 15 residues. The germline V and J ends were trimmed by 0 bases and 5 bases, with 12 bases remaining between them. This chain's CDR3 is CATSDLGGPPETQYF. In DNA, the CDR3 is TGTGCCACCAGTGATTTGGGTGGTCCACCGGAGACCCAGTACTTC.

This clone has a count of ten or more. A much larger clone differs by one base, so this may be a read error. The chain couples TRBV6-1 to TRBJ1-2; tentatively, D is TRBD1 (6 bases). The CDR3 totals 15 residues. The germline gives CDR1 MNHNS, CDR2 SASEGT. Deletions cut 10 bases from V and 7 bases from J, with 25 bases between. CDR3 sequence reads: CATATEYRVSGGYTF. The CDR3 DNA reads TGTGCCACCGCCACTGAATACAGGGTCAGCGGTGGCTACACCTTC.

This clone was recorded at least ten times. The chain is built from TRBV28 and TRBJ1-1, with 7 bases identical to TRBD1. The germline CDR1 and CDR2 sequences are MDHEN and SYDVKM. The trim removed 2 bases at V and 4 bases at J, leaving 4 bases unmatched. This CDR3 comprises 14 residues. The CDR3 is CASSLKGASTEAFF. The CDR3 nucleotides are TGTGCCAGCAGTTTAAAGGGGGCGAGCACTGAAGCTTTCTTT.

This clone showed up many times. V gene TRBV29-1 combines with J gene TRBJ2-3, with 11 bases fitting TRBD2. The trim removed 4 bases at V and 0 bases at J, leaving 0 bases unmatched. The CDR3 extends over 14 amino acids. Germline V gene sequence: CDR1 SQVTM, CDR2 ANQGSEA. This CDR3 is CSVGTSGSTDTQYF. CDR3 in DNA: TGCAGCGTTGGGACTAGCGGGAGCACAGATACGCAGTATTTT.